This T cell receptor beta chain appears in the sequencing data of a study of T cell repertoires in cytomegalovirus infection. Looking at the study overall: Used in the study were CMV epitopes, some recently identified and HLA-C-restricted, others well-studied and HLA-B-restricted. CMV infection together with matching HLA type was indicated by public TCR beta signatures.

A word on this clonotype: Its specificity is unknown.

V lost 6 bases and J lost 6, with 18 bases in between. Germline lookup yields CDR1 MNHEY and CDR2 SVGAGI. The CDR3 sequence is 15 residues long. TCRdb ran MiXCR on the reads and lists one entry per CDR3 protein. The sample lists roughly 570,000 distinct CDR3 sequences, roughly 42% occurring once. Study results and limitations: HLA-C-restricted CMV-specific TCR beta clonotypes prevailed in the ex vivo response. Individuals carrying CMV plus the relevant HLA were identified by cumulative frequency of public TCR beta families.

Material: cultured PBMCs, obtained from culture after CMV antigen stimulation. The chain carries TRBV6-5 and TRBJ1-5; possibly TRBD1 for D (5 bases). This clonotype was sampled from a human donor in good health (CMV status not recorded). Some clones in this sample may be carry-over from other donors' samples. CDR3 protein: CASSKDQGEGQPQHF. DNA of the CDR3: TGTGCCAGCAGCAAAGACCAGGGAGAGGGTCAGCCCCAGCATTTT.